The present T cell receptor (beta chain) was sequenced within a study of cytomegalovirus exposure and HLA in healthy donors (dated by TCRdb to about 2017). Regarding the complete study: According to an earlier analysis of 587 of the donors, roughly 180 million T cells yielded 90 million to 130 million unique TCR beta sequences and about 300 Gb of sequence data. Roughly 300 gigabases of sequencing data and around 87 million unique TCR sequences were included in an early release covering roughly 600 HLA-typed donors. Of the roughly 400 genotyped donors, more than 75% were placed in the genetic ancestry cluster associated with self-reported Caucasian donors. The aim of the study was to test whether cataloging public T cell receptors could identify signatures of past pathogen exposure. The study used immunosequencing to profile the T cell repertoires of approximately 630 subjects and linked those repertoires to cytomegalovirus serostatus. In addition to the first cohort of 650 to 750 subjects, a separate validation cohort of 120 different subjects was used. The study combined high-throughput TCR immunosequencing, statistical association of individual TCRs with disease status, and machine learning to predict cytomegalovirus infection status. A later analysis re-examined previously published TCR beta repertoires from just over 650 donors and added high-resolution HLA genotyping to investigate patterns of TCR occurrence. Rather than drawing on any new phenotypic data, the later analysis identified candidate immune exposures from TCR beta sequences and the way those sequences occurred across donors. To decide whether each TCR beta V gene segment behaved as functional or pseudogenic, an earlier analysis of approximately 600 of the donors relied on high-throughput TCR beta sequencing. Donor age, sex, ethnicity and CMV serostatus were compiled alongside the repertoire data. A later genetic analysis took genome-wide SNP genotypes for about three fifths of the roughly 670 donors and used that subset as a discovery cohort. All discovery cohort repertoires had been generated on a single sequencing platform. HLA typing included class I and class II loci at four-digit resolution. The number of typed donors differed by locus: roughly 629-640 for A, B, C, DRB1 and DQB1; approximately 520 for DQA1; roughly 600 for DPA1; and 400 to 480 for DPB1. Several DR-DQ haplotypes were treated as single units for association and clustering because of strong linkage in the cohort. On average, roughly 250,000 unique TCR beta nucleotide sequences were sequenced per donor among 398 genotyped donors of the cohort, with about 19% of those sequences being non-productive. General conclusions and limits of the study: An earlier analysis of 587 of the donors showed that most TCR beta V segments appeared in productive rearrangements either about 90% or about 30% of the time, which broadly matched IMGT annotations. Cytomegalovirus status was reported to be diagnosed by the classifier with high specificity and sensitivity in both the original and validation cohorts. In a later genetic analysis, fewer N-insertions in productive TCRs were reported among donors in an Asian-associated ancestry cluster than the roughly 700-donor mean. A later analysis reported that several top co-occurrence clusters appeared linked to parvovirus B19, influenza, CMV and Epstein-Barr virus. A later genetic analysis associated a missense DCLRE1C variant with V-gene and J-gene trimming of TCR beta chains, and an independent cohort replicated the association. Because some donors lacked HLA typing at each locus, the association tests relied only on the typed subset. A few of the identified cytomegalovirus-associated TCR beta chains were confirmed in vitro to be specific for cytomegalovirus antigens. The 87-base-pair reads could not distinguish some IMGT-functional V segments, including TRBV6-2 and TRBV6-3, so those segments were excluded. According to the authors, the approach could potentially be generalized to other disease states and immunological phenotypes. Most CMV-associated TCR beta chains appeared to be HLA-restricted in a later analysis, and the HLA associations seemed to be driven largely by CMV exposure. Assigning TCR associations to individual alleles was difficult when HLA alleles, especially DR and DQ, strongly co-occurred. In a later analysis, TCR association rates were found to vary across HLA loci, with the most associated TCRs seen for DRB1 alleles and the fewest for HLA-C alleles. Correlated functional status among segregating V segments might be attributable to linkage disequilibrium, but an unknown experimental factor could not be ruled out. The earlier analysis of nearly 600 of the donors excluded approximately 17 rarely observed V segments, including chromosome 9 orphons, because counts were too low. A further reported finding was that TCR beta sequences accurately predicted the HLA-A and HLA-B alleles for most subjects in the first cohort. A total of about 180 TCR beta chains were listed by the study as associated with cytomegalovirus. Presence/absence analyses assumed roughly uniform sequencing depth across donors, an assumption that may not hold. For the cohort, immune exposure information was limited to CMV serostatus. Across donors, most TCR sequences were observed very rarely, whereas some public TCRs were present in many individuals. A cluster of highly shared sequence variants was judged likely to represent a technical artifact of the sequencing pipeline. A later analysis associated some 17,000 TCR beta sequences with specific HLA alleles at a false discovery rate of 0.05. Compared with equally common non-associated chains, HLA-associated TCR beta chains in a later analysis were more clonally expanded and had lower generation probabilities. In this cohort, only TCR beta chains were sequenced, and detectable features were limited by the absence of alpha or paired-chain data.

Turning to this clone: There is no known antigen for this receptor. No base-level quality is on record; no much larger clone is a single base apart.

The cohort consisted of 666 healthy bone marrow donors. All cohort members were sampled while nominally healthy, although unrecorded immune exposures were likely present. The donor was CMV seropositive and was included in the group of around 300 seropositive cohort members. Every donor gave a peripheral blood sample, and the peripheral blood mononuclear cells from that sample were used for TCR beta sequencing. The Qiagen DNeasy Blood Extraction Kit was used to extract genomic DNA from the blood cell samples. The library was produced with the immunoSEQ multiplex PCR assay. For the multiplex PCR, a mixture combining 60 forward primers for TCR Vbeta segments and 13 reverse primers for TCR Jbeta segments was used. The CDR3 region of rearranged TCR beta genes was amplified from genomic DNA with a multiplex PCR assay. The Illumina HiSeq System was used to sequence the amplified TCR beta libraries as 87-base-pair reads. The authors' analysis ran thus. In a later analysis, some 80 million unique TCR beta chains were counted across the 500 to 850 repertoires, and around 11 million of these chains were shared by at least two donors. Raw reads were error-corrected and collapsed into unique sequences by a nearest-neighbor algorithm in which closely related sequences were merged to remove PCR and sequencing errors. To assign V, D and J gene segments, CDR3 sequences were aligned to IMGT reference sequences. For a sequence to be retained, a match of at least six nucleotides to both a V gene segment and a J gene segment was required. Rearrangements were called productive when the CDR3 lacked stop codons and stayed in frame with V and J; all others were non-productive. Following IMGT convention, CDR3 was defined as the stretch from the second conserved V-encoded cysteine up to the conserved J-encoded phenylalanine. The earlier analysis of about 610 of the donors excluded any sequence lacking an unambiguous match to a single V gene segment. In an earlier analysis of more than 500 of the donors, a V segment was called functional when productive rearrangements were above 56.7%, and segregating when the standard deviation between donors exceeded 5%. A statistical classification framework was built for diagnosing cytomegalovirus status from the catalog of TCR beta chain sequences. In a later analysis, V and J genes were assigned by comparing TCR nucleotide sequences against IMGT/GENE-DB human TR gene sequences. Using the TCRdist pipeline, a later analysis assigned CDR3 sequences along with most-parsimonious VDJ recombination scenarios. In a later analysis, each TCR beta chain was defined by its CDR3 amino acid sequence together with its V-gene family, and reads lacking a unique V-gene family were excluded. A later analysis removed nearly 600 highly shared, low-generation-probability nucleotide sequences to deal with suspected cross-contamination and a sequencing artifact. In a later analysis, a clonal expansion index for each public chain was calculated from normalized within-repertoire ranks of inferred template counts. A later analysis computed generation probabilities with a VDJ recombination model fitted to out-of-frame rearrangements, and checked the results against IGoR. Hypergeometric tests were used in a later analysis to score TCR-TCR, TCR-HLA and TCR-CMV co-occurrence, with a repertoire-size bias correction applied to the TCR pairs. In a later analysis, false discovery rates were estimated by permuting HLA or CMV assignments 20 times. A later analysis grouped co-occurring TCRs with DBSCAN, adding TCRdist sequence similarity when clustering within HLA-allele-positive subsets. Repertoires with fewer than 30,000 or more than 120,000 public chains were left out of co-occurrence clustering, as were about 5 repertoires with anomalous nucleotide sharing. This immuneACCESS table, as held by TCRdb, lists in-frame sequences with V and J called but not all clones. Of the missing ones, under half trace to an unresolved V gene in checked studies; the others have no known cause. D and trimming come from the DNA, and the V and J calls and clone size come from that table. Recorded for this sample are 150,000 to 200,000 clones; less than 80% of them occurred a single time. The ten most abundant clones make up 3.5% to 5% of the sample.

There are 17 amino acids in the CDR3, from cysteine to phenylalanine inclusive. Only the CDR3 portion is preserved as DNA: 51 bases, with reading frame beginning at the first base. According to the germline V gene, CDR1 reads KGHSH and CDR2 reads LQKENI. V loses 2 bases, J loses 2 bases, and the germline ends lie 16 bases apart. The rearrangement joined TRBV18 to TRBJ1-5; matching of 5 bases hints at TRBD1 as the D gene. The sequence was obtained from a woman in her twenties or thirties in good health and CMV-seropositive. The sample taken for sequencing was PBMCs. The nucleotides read TGTGCCAGCTCACCAAACGAGTGGGGCAGGGGCAATCAGCCCCAGCATTTT. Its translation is CASSPNEWGRGNQPQHF. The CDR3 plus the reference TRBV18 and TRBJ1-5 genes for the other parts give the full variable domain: NAGVMQNPRHLVRRRGQEARLRCSPMKGHSHVYWYRQLPEEGLKFMVYLQKENIIDESGMPKERFSAEFPKEGPSILRIQQVVRGDSAAYFCASSPNEWGRGNQPQHFGDGTRLSIL.